Each of the 31 T cell receptor beta chains below was sequenced from the same sample in a study of blood T cells in healthy people across ages. Next came a second PCR, run for about 7 to 12 cycles, which used a sample-barcoded 5' primer along with a J-beta primer mix. TCRdb ran MiXCR on the 5' RACE reads and lists one entry per CDR3 protein. The data contain under 2 million distinct CDR3 sequences, around 36% of them singletons. Sequencing was performed on blood. The origin of the receptors is a young woman in good health.

The V gene is TRBV7-9, the J gene TRBJ2-3; TRBD1 is a possible D gene (5 bases). This CDR3 has 14 amino acids. Germline CDR1 reads SEHNR; CDR2 reads FQNEAQ (reference sequence). V shed 8 bases and J shed 0 bases, with 12 bases lying between them. CDR3 DNA: TGTGCCAGCCTCGACAGAACTAGCACAGATACGCAGTATTTT. It translates to CASLDRTSTDTQYF.

This clonotype was recorded a few times. The V call is TRBV11-2, the J call TRBJ2-7, with 13 bases identical to TRBD2. The CDR3 totals 15 residues. Germline CDR1 and CDR2: SGHAT and FQNNGV. The J segment lost 7 bases and the V segment lost 5 bases, leaving 8 bases of the junction unmatched. CDR3 protein: CASSHTSGGAWEQYF. As DNA, the CDR3 is TGTGCCAGCAGCCATACTAGCGGGGGGGCCTGGGAGCAGTACTTC.

The chain recombines TRBV7-8 with TRBJ2-5, with TRBD2 identical over 13 bases. Germline CDR1 is SGHVS and CDR2 is FQNEAQ. Unmatched junction bases numbered 19, after V lost 4 bases and J lost 5 bases. This CDR3 contains 20 residues. The CDR3 loop is CASSSTVWTSGGQKRETQYF. CDR3 DNA: TGTGCCAGCAGCTCGACAGTGTGGACTAGCGGGGGTCAAAAGAGGGAGACCCAGTACTTC.

This clonotype was seen more than once but under ten times. The chain joins TRBV2 to TRBJ2-3, with TRBD2 identical over 10 bases. The junction had 5 bases not matched to a gene; V was cut back by 4 bases and J by 4 bases. The CDR3 contains 15 residues. Germline-derived CDR1 and CDR2 are SNHLY and FYNNEI. This CDR3 reads CASSGAGGSPDTQYF. The CDR3 nucleotides read TGTGCCAGCAGTGGAGCGGGGGGGTCTCCAGATACGCAGTATTTT.

This rearrangement joins TRBV5-6 to TRBJ2-7; D is undetermined. Germline-derived CDR1 and CDR2 are SGHDT and YYEEEE. Trimming left V 4 bases short and J 2 bases short, with 16 bases between. CDR3 length: 15 amino acids. The CDR3 here is CASSLRHLLTYEQYF. The DNA for the CDR3 is TGTGCCAGCAGCCTGCGACACCTACTTACCTACGAGCAGTACTTC.

This chain links TRBV30 with TRBJ2-3; 8 positions agree with TRBD2. Germline loops: CDR1 GTSNPN, CDR2 SVGIG (reference sequence). Unmatched junction bases numbered 1, after V lost 1 base and J lost 1 base. The CDR3 runs 14 residues. This CDR3 reads CAWSDGGGTDTQYF. DNA for the CDR3: TGTGCCTGGAGTGACGGGGGGGGCACAGATACGCAGTATTTT.

This clonotype has just a few counts. V and J are TRBV27 and TRBJ1-2; 7 nucleotides agree with TRBD1. V shed 2 bases, J shed 8 bases, and the junction held 8 bases outside the gene matches. The CDR3 is 14 amino acids. The germline gives CDR1 MNHEY, CDR2 SMNVEV (reference sequence). CDR3 sequence: CASSLRQGVGGYTF. CDR3 DNA: TGTGCCAGCAGTTTACGGCAGGGGGTTGGAGGCTACACCTTC.

The table lists this clonotype with many counts. The V and J genes are TRBV20-1 and TRBJ2-7, with 10 bases lining up with TRBD2. The CDR3 consists of 20 residues. Trimming removed 0 bases from V and 1 base from J; junction bases left unmatched: 18. Per the germline V gene, CDR1 is DFQATT and CDR2 is SNEGSKA (reference sequence). CDR3 loop: CSARDASGSSRIGGSYEQYF. In nucleotides, the CDR3 is TGCAGTGCTAGAGATGCTAGCGGGAGTTCTCGCATCGGGGGGTCCTACGAGCAGTACTTC.

This sequence joins TRBV7-9 and TRBJ2-6, with D tentatively TRBD1 (5 bases). V lost 5 bases to trimming and J lost 4 bases, with 21 bases between them. This CDR3 spans 18 amino acids. Germline V gene lookup returns CDR1 SEHNR and CDR2 FQNEAQ (reference sequence). This CDR3 reads CASSTRQSLSTGANVLTF. The CDR3 DNA reads TGTGCCAGCAGCACCCGACAGAGTCTTAGTACAGGGGCCAACGTCCTGACTTTC.

This clonotype was counted only a few times. The rearrangement links TRBV11-3 to TRBJ2-1, with D unclear. Germline V gives CDR1 SGHNT, CDR2 YENEEA. This CDR3 contains 15 residues. V was clipped by 5 bases and J by 2 bases, with 13 bases between them. The CDR3 DNA follows: TGTGCCAGCAGCCGTGGGTGGGGTCCCTACAATGAGCAGTTCTTC. Translated, it gives CASSRGWGPYNEQFF.

This clonotype was detected a few times. This chain uses TRBV21-1 with TRBJ2-7; TRBD1 is the table's D call, not checked against the DNA. TRBV21-1 is tagged as a pseudogene. The CDR3 runs to 15 residues. CDR3 region: CASSIRDRDSYEQYF. The CDR3 region has the DNA TGTGCCAGCAGCATCCGGGACAGGGACTCCTACGAGCAGTACTTC.

This clonotype was counted only a few times. This CDR3 reads CAWSVPSTYTF. Written as DNA, the CDR3 is TGTGCCTGGAGTGTACCTTCGACCTACACCTTC. The genes are TRBV30 and TRBJ1-2, with D unresolved. This CDR3 is 11 amino acids long. Trimming cost V 0 bases and J 10 bases, with 9 bases left between them. CDR1 and CDR2 from the germline V gene are GTSNPN and SVGIG (reference sequence).

The chain links TRBV10-3 to TRBJ1-1, with D possibly matching TRBD1 (5 bases). V was trimmed by 6 bases and J by 1 base, leaving 21 bases between them. Germline lookup yields CDR1 ENHRY and CDR2 SYGVKD. CDR3 size: 17 residues. The CDR3 loop reads CAISGTTAHTGNTEAFF. CDR3 sequence (DNA): TGTGCCATCAGCGGAACGACAGCCCACACTGGGAACACTGAAGCTTTCTTT.

This rearrangement joins TRBV7-2 to TRBJ2-3, with 9 bases aligning to TRBD2. Trimming removed 2 bases from V and 1 base from J; junction bases left unmatched: 4. The CDR3 totals 16 residues. CDR1 SGHTA and CDR2 FQGNSA come from the germline V gene. The DNA for the CDR3 is TGTGCCAGCAGCTTAACGGCTAGCGGGGGCACAGATACGCAGTATTTT. Translation gives CASSLTASGGTDTQYF.

In DNA, the CDR3 is TGTGCCAGCAGTGATCCCCCAGAGGACAGGGTCTATAGGCCCGACCAAGAGACCCAGTACTTC. Its translation: CASSDPPEDRVYRPDQETQYF. The chain combines TRBV2 with TRBJ2-5, with TRBD1 matching 8 bases. The CDR3 totals 21 residues. Looked up from germline, CDR1 is SNHLY and CDR2 is FYNNEI. The ends lost 3 bases at V and 0 bases at J; junction bases unmatched: 21.

About this clonotype: At one end, the junction sequence differs from germline, possibly due to a read error. The chain uses TRBV12-3 or TRBV12-4 and TRBJ2-1, with TRBD2 identical over 8 bases. CDR3 length equals 17 residues. CDR3 sequence (DNA): TGTGCCGGCAGTCCGGAACCGGGACTAGGGTCCTACAATGAGCAGTTCTTC. Its translation is CAGSPEPGLGSYNEQFF.

The rearrangement joins TRBV10-3 to TRBJ2-3; 9 nucleotides match TRBD2. Germline CDR1 is ENHRY and CDR2 is SYGVKD. The CDR3 totals 18 residues. J gave up 4 bases and V 2 bases, and 13 bases lay outside the gene matches. In DNA, the CDR3 is TGTGCCATCAGTGAGGCCCCGGGTAGCGGGGGCAAACCAGATACGCAGTATTTT. It encodes CAISEAPGSGGKPDTQYF.

This clonotype was seen a few times. This chain links TRBV7-6 with TRBJ2-3; weak D call: TRBD2 (7 bases). The V and J ends lost 2 bases and 0 bases respectively, with 15 bases between them. The CDR3 has 17 amino acids. The germline gives CDR1 SGHVS, CDR2 FNYEAQ. CDR3 DNA sequence: TGTGCCAGCAGCTTATTGGGGGGGCGAGGTAGCACAGATACGCAGTATTTT. Amino acids: CASSLLGGRGSTDTQYF.

The V call is TRBV10-3, the J call TRBJ1-1, with TRBD1 identical over 9 bases. V gave up 7 bases and J gave up 2 bases; unmatched junction bases: 5. This CDR3 region has 14 residues. Germline CDR1 is ENHRY and CDR2 is SYGVKD. Here the CDR3 reads CAITKDRGNTEAFF. CDR3 DNA sequence: TGTGCCATCACAAAGGACAGGGGAAACACTGAAGCTTTCTTT.

The genes are TRBV29-1 and TRBJ2-2; D may be TRBD2 (6 bases). V lost 7 bases and J 1 base, leaving 7 bases between the germline ends. The CDR3 runs to 12 residues. Germline V gene sequence: CDR1 SQVTM, CDR2 ANQGSEA. CDR3 nucleotides: TGCAGCGGGCGGGAGAACACCGGGGAGCTGTTTTTT. Its translation: CSGRENTGELFF.

V usage is TRBV4-2 and J usage is TRBJ1-4; 7 nucleotides agree with TRBD1. Germline assignment: CDR1 LGHNA and CDR2 YNFKEQ. CDR3 length: 14 amino acids. Unmatched junction bases numbered 4, after V lost 2 bases and J lost 7 bases. The CDR3 coding sequence is TGTGCCAGCAGCCAACAGGGGGTGGGTGAAAAACTGTTTTTT. This sequence encodes CASSQQGVGEKLFF.

This clonotype was detected a few times. This chain links TRBV5-1 with TRBJ1-2; D gene unclear. Germline lookup yields CDR1 SGHRS and CDR2 YFSETQ. The CDR3 has 14 residues. The germline V and J ends were trimmed by 2 bases and 3 bases, with 11 bases remaining between them. CDR3 DNA sequence: TGCGCCAGCAGCTTCGGAGGGATGGACTATGGCTACACCTTC. It translates to CASSFGGMDYGYTF.

The J gene is TRBJ2-3, the V gene TRBV6-6; 9 nucleotides line up with TRBD2. CDR1 MNHNY and CDR2 SVGAGI come from the germline V gene (reference sequence). This CDR3 contains 15 residues. V was clipped by 7 bases and J by 2 bases; unmatched bases: 7. The CDR3 protein is CASTMGGRATDTQYF. The CDR3 DNA is TGTGCCAGCACCATGGGCGGGAGGGCCACAGATACGCAGTATTTT.

Details on this clonotype: The final CDR3 position lacks the conserved phenylalanine or tryptophan, pointing to a likely read error. The V gene is TRBV25-1, the J gene TRBJ2-7; 7 positions agree with TRBD2. CDR1 MGHDK and CDR2 SYGVNS come from the germline V gene. The V segment lost 3 bases and the J segment 2 bases; nucleotides outside the gene matches: 7. The CDR3 loop spans 15 amino acids. CDR3 protein: CASSDRDYLPYEQYL. The CDR3 bases are TGTGCCAGCAGTGACCGGGACTACCTACCCTACGAGCAGTACTTG.

This clonotype has a handful of counts. The chain employs TRBV11-2 and TRBJ2-7, with 7 bases aligning to TRBD2. This CDR3 contains 15 residues. The trim removed 8 bases at V and 2 bases at J, leaving 12 bases unmatched. Germline lookup yields CDR1 SGHAT and CDR2 FQNNGV. The CDR3 region has the DNA TGTGCCAGCGGAGCGGGGCCCCTCACCCCCTACGAGCAGTACTTC. It specifies CASGAGPLTPYEQYF.

A few counts support this clonotype. The chain combines TRBV24-1 with TRBJ2-1; 8 bases match TRBD2. With 7 bases clipped from V and 1 base from J, the junction kept 5 bases outside the gene matches. Germline V gene lookup returns CDR1 KGHDR and CDR2 SFDVKD. CDR3 length: 15 amino acids. The CDR3 nucleotides read TGTGCCACCAGGGCTACGGGGGGGTCCTACAATGAGCAGTTCTTC. Its translation: CATRATGGSYNEQFF.

The chain recombines TRBV20-1 with TRBJ1-2, with D possibly being TRBD1 (5 bases). Germline CDR1 DFQATT, CDR2 SNEGSKA (reference sequence). Deletions cut 6 bases from V and 4 bases from J, with 15 bases between. The CDR3 is 13 residues long. As DNA, the CDR3 is TGCAGTGCCAGGACCGGGGGTGTCTATGGCTACACCTTC. The encoded protein is CSARTGGVYGYTF.

This clonotype was picked up a small number of times. The V and J genes are TRBV29-1 and TRBJ2-2, with D possibly being TRBD2 (6 bases). The CDR3 runs to 13 residues. The V end was cut by 4 bases, the J end by 5 bases, with 11 bases between. CDR1 SQVTM and CDR2 ANQGSEA come from the germline V gene. CDR3 DNA sequence: TGCAGCGTTGCGGGAGTGGGGACCGGGGAGCTGTTTTTT. Translation: CSVAGVGTGELFF.

The DNA of the CDR3 is TGTGCCACCCACTCGGGGTACTATGGCTACACCTTC. Protein sequence: CATHSGYYGYTF. The genes are TRBV10-3 and TRBJ1-2; D gene unclear. The CDR3 is 12 residues long. Germline V gene lookup returns CDR1 ENHRY and CDR2 SYGVKD. V lost 10 bases and J 3 bases, leaving 12 bases between the germline ends.

This clonotype was seen ten or more times. V usage is TRBV7-9 and J usage is TRBJ2-3, with D perhaps assigned TRBD1 or TRBD2 (5 bases each). V was clipped by 2 bases and J by 5 bases, with 17 bases between them. The V gene's germline CDR1 is SEHNR and CDR2 FQNEAQ (reference sequence). This CDR3 contains 16 residues. CDR3 amino acids: CASSLSAGTSGDTQYF. In DNA, the CDR3 is TGTGCCAGCAGCTTATCGGCAGGGACCTCAGGAGATACGCAGTATTTT.

This clonotype was detected a few times. This chain joins TRBV5-6 and TRBJ2-1, with D possibly being TRBD2 (5 bases). Germline values: CDR1 SGHDT, CDR2 YYEEEE. The CDR3 is 14 residues long. With 2 bases removed from V and 2 bases from J, the gap between germline ends came to 8 bases. CDR3 DNA: TGTGCCAGCAGCTTTGGACTGGCCTACAATGAGCAGTTCTTC. Amino acids: CASSFGLAYNEQFF.